This note documents a single TCR beta chain sequence. Its antigen remains unknown. This sample stems from a study of lymphopenia after photon versus proton radiotherapy. Study-level findings and limits: After the lymphocyte nadir, photon-treated repertoires showed oligoclonal expansion, especially of CD8+ Temra cells.

Produced via immunoSEQ multiplex PCR; TCRdb's table is partial and in-frame only. The table lists 45,000 to 65,000 clones, about four fifths of them singletons. The material sequenced was peripheral blood, taken from a patient treated with photon-based radiotherapy. The clonotype was recovered from a man in his fifties or sixties with gastric cancer.

CDR3 sequence reads: CASSSTSRMSYEQYF. The CDR3 nucleotides are TGTGCCAGCAGCTCGACTAGTAGGATGTCGTACGAGCAGTACTTC. The chain employs TRBV7-9 and TRBJ2-7; tentatively, D is TRBD2 (6 bases). The CDR3 contains 15 residues. V was pared by 4 bases and J by 4 bases, with 17 bases between. Germline values: CDR1 SEHNR, CDR2 FQNEAQ (reference sequence).